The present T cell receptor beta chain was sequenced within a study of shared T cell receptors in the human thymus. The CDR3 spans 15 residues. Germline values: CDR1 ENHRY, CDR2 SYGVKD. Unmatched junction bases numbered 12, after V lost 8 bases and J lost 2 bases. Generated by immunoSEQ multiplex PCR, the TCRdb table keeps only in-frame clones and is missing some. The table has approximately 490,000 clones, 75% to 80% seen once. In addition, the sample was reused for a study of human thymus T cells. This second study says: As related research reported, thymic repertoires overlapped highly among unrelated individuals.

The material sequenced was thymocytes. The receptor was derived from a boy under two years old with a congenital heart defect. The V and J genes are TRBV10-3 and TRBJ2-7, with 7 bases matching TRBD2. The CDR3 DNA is TGTGCCATCGGGGGGGGTAAGGGGCGAACCTACGAGCAGTACTTC. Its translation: CAIGGGKGRTYEQYF.